The sequence of this TCR beta chain was determined in a study of T-cell memory formation after mild COVID-19. About the study: The TCR clusters were mostly specific to one donor.

TCR alpha and TCR beta cDNA libraries carrying sample barcodes and UMIs were produced by 5'RACE using constant-segment primers. TCRdb reprocessed the 5' RACE reads with MiXCR, giving one entry per CDR3 protein. The sample has hundreds of thousands of distinct CDR3 sequences, around 30% seen once. This clonotype was picked up many times. Its antigen is unidentified. Findings and caveats of the study: Balance between CD4 and CD8 was seen in clones contracting day 15 to 85, and a CD4+ lean was seen in later expanders. The finding that pre-infection memory included some responding clones suggested that cross-reactive memory joined.

The sample comprised PBMCs or a T cell subset sorted from them (not recorded which). The receptor's source is an adult woman who had mild COVID-19 (a few samples of this study predate the infection). Cell type and time point are not known.

In nucleotides, the CDR3 is TGTGCCAGCAGTCCCAACTACAATGAGCAGTTCTTC. Encoded protein: CASSPNYNEQFF. The chain combines TRBV12-3 or TRBV12-4 with TRBJ2-1; D gene ambiguous. Trimming stripped 5 bases from V and 3 bases from J, with 5 bases between. CDR3 size: 12 residues.